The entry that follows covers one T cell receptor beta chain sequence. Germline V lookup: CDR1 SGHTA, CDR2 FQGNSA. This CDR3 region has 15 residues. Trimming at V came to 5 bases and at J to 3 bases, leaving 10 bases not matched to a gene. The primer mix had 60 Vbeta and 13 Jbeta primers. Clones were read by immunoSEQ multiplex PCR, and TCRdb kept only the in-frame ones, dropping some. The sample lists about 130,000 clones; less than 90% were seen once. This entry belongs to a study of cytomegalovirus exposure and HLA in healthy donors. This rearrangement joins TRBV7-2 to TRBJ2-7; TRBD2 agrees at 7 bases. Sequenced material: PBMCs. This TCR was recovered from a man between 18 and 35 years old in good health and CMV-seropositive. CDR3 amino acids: CASSPTRGGIYEQYF. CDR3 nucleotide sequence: TGTGCCAGCAGCCCGACGCGCGGGGGTATCTACGAGCAGTACTTC.